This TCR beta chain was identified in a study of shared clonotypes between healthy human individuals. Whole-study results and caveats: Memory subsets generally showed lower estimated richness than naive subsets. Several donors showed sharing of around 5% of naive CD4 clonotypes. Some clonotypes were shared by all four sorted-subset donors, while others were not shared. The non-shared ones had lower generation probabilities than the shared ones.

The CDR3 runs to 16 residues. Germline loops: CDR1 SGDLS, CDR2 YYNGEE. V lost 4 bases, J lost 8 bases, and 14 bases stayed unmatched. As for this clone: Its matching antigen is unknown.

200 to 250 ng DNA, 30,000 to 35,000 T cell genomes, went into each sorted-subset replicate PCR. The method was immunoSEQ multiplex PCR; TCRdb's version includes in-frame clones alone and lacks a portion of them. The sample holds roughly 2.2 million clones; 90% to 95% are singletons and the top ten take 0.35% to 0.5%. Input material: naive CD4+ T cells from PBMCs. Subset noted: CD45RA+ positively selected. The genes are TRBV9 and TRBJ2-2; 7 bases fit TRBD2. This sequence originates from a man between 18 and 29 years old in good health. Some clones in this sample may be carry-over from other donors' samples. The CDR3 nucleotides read TGTGCCAGCAGCCTATTTGGAGGCGGGAGCATGGGGGAGCTGTTTTTT. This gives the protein CASSLFGGGSMGELFF. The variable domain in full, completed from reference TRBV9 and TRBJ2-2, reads DSGVTQTPKHLITATGQRVTLRCSPRSGDLSVYWYQQSLDQGLQFLIQYYNGEERAKGNILERFSAQQFPDLHSELNLSSLELGDSALYFCASSLFGGGSMGELFFGEGSRLTVL.